The 31 T cell receptor beta chains below were found in one sample sequenced in a study of technical replicates of blood from a few donors. The protocol was immunoSEQ multiplex PCR, while the TCRdb copy is restricted to in-frame clones and leaves out a portion. This table has about 83,000 clones, approximately 90% appearing once. Sequencing used T cells isolated from PBMCs. These receptor sequences come from a human donor in good health.

This clone was observed a single time. This sequence joins TRBV7-9 and TRBJ2-7; no clear D. Germline V CDR1 and CDR2: SEHNR, FQNEAQ (reference sequence). The CDR3 extends over 13 amino acids. Trimming pared 1 base from V and 5 bases from J, leaving 9 bases between. DNA for the CDR3: TGTGCCAGCAGCTTAGGCTATATGGACGAGCAGTACTTC. It encodes CASSLGYMDEQYF.

V gene TRBV12-2 combines with J gene TRBJ1-2; the table assigns TRBD1, which was not confirmed against the DNA. TRBV12-2 corresponds to a pseudogene. The CDR3 has 14 amino acids. The CDR3 is CASRFRVVPYGYTF. The DNA for the CDR3 is TGTGCAAGTCGCTTCAGGGTCGTTCCTTATGGCTACACCTTC.

This sequence joins TRBV4-2 and TRBJ2-3, with D maybe TRBD1 (6 bases). Trimming removed 3 bases from V and 2 bases from J, with 15 bases in between. CDR3 size: 16 residues. The germline V gene encodes CDR1 LGHNA and CDR2 YNFKEQ. The chain's CDR3 is CASSHLRTDITDTQYF. CDR3 in DNA: TGTGCCAGCAGCCACCTCAGGACAGATATCACAGATACGCAGTATTTT.

Only one count was recorded for this clone. V gene TRBV6-1 combines with J gene TRBJ2-5; D is uncertain. Germline-derived CDR1 and CDR2 are MNHNS and SASEGT. The CDR3 extends over 14 amino acids. V shed 3 bases and J shed 5 bases, with 13 bases lying between them. The chain's CDR3 is CASSDTVLRETQYF. DNA of the CDR3: TGTGCCAGCAGTGATACCGTCCTCCGGGAGACCCAGTACTTC.

This chain uses TRBV11-2 with TRBJ2-7; the D is unclear. This CDR3 comprises 15 residues. V lost 1 base, J lost 1 base, and 11 bases lay in between. Germline V gene sequence: CDR1 SGHAT, CDR2 FQNNGV. CDR3 amino acids: CASSLVSASSYEQYF. CDR3 nucleotides: TGTGCCAGCAGCTTAGTTTCGGCTAGTTCCTACGAGCAGTACTTC.

The genes are TRBV6-5 and TRBJ2-7; TRBD2 agrees at 8 bases. Germline lookup yields CDR1 MNHEY and CDR2 SVGAGI. V dropped 6 bases and J dropped 7; count of bases not matched to a gene: 8. CDR3 length: 13 amino acids. As DNA, the CDR3 is TGTGCCAGCAGAGAGCGGGAGATGAGTGAGCAGTACTTC. It translates to CASREREMSEQYF.

The J gene is TRBJ2-7, the V gene TRBV5-4, with TRBD2 matching 15 bases. The V and J ends lost 4 bases and 2 bases, in that order; junction bases with no gene match: 7. Germline CDR1 is SGHNT and CDR2 is YYREEE (reference sequence). This CDR3 has 17 amino acids. CDR3 protein: CASSPGTSGGLTYEQYF. Written as DNA, the CDR3 is TGTGCCAGCAGCCCCGGGACTAGCGGGGGGCTAACCTACGAGCAGTACTTC.

V and J are TRBV5-4 and TRBJ2-7, with 7 bases lining up with TRBD2. The V gene's germline CDR1 is SGHNT and CDR2 YYREEE (reference sequence). CDR3 length: 13 amino acids. Trimming took 0 bases from V and 7 from J; bases not matched to a gene: 4. This CDR3 is CASSLARGGEQYF. The CDR3 region has the DNA TGTGCCAGCAGCTTGGCCCGGGGAGGGGAGCAGTACTTC. The full variable domain, its missing parts supplied by reference TRBV5-4 and TRBJ2-7, is ETGVTQSPTHLIKTRGQQVTLRCSSQSGHNTVSWYQQALGQGPQFIFQYYREEENGRGNFPPRFSGLQFPNYSSELNVNALELDDSALYLCASSLARGGEQYFGPGTRLTVT.

The chain carries TRBV2 and TRBJ2-7, with D hard to call. V was shortened by 8 bases and J by 6 bases, with 14 bases between the two germline ends. From germline, CDR1 is SNHLY and CDR2 FYNNEI. The length of the CDR3 is 12 residues. The chain's CDR3 is CASRVLVGEQYF. CDR3 sequence (DNA): TGTGCCAGCCGAGTTCTGGTCGGCGAGCAGTACTTC.

The CDR3 DNA reads as TGTGCCAGCAGTGAAAAAAGGGACAGGGAGTTCTTC. Its translation is CASSEKRDREFF. The chain couples TRBV2 to TRBJ2-1; TRBD1 aligns across 9 bases. The V gene's germline CDR1 is SNHLY and CDR2 FYNNEI. The V gene end was trimmed by 2 bases and the J gene end by 14 bases; junction bases not matched to a gene: 4. The CDR3 runs to 12 residues.

This chain connects TRBV13 to TRBJ1-5, with 7 bases identical to TRBD1. CDR1 and CDR2 from the germline V gene are PRHDT and FYEKMQ (reference sequence). This CDR3 is 14 amino acids long. V shed 5 bases, J shed 5 bases, and the junction held 6 bases outside the gene matches. The CDR3 DNA is TGTGCCAGCAGCAGACAGGGAACAGATCAGCCCCAGCATTTT. Residues: CASSRQGTDQPQHF.

This clone was observed a single time. This sequence joins TRBV2 and TRBJ2-3, with TRBD2 identical over 13 bases. The CDR3 spans 18 residues. V lost 7 bases, J lost 0 bases, and 10 bases stayed unmatched. CDR1 is SNHLY and CDR2 is FYNNEI in the germline V gene. CDR3 DNA: TGTGCCAGCATCCTAACTAGCGGGGGGGCCTTAAGCACAGATACGCAGTATTTT. It translates to CASILTSGGALSTDTQYF. Variable domain in full (rest from reference TRBV2 and TRBJ2-3): EPEVTQTPSHQVTQMGQEVILRCVPISNHLYFYWYRQILGQKVEFLVSFYNNEISEKSEIFDDQFSVERPDGSNFTLKIRSTKLEDSAMYFCASILTSGGALSTDTQYFGPGTRLTVL.

J is TRBJ2-1 and V is TRBV20-1; D is uncertain. Trimming took off 3 bases at V and 4 bases at J, with 4 bases between the two ends. This CDR3 has 11 residues. CDR1 is DFQATT, CDR2 SNEGSKA, per germline (reference sequence). CDR3 nucleotides: TGCAGTGCTAGGCTATACAATGAGCAGTTCTTC. It encodes CSARLYNEQFF.

This sequence joins TRBV27 and TRBJ2-1; D might be TRBD2 (6 bases). Trimming cost V 5 bases and J 1 base, with 15 bases left between them. Germline V gives CDR1 MNHEY, CDR2 SMNVEV (reference sequence). The CDR3 contains 16 residues. The CDR3 sequence is CASSLFGGGSYNEQFF. As DNA, the CDR3 is TGTGCCAGCAGTCTTTTTGGGGGAGGATCCTACAATGAGCAGTTCTTC.

This clone occurred once. The chain recombines TRBV5-5 with TRBJ1-5, with TRBD1 identical over 8 bases. The CDR3 contains 17 residues. V lost 1 base and J lost 2; bases outside the gene matches: 8. Germline V gene lookup returns CDR1 SGHKS and CDR2 YYEKEE (reference sequence). CDR3 amino acids: CASSLFQQDRGNQPQHF. CDR3 DNA sequence: TGTGCCAGCAGCTTGTTCCAACAGGACAGGGGCAATCAGCCCCAGCATTTT.

The J gene is TRBJ2-2, the V gene TRBV5-1; 12 bases agree with TRBD2. The CDR3 has 18 residues. The V gene's germline CDR1 is SGHRS and CDR2 YFSETQ. After removal of 1 base from V and 3 bases from J, the junction contained 7 bases not matched to a gene. This CDR3 is CASSLRTSGNRDTGELFF. For the CDR3, the DNA is TGCGCCAGCAGCTTGAGGACTAGCGGGAATCGGGACACCGGGGAGCTGTTTTTT.

The V call is TRBV4-1, the J call TRBJ2-3; 9 bases are a match to TRBD1. Germline assignment: CDR1 MGHRA and CDR2 YSYEKL. The CDR3 is made up of 18 amino acids. Trimming cost V 3 bases and J 5 bases; bases outside gene matches: 15. The CDR3 protein is CASSQLMAGTGTRDTQYF. The CDR3 DNA reads as TGCGCCAGCAGCCAGCTCATGGCCGGGACAGGGACCCGAGATACGCAGTATTTT.

This sequence joins TRBV5-1 and TRBJ2-7; D possibly corresponds to TRBD2 (5 bases). Germline CDR1 reads SGHRS; CDR2 reads YFSETQ. Trimming pared 4 bases from V and 5 bases from J, leaving 16 bases between. CDR3 length: 14 residues. The CDR3 DNA reads TGCGCCAGCAGCCATGGGATTCTGGGAGACGAGCAGTACTTC. Its protein is CASSHGILGDEQYF.

The J gene is TRBJ1-5, the V gene TRBV15, with 8 bases identical to TRBD1. This CDR3 contains 16 residues. Trimming removed 1 base from V and 4 bases from J; junction bases left unmatched: 6. Germline V gene lookup returns CDR1 LNHNV and CDR2 YYDKDF (reference sequence). The CDR3 nucleotides read TGTGCCACCAGCAGAGGAGGGCAGGGGGCAAATCAGCCCCAGCATTTT. This gives the protein CATSRGGQGANQPQHF.

This chain links TRBV30 with TRBJ1-5; D perhaps matches TRBD1 (5 bases). The CDR3 contains 15 residues. Germline CDR1 is GTSNPN and CDR2 is SVGIG (reference sequence). V was trimmed by 3 bases and J by 2 bases, leaving 14 bases between them. The CDR3 DNA reads TGTGCCTGGAGCCAAGGGACTTTTGGCAATCAGCCCCAGCATTTT. This codes for CAWSQGTFGNQPQHF.

The CDR3 DNA sequence: TGCGCCAGCAGCCACGACACCCCGTGGTACGAGCAGTACTTC. Translating it yields CASSHDTPWYEQYF. This rearrangement joins TRBV23-1 to TRBJ2-7; D gene unclear. TRBV23-1 is designated an ORF whose function remains uncertain. V lost 6 bases, J lost 4 bases, and 16 bases lay in between. This CDR3 contains 14 residues.

This clone was picked up one time. The genes are TRBV19 and TRBJ1-1; tentative D call: TRBD1 (6 bases). The germline CDR1 and CDR2 sequences are LNHDA and SQIVND (reference sequence). V shed 7 bases and J shed 7 bases, with 13 bases lying between them. The CDR3 runs to 12 residues. The chain's CDR3 is CASNRDGGEAFF. CDR3 coding DNA: TGTGCCAGTAACAGGGATGGGGGTGAAGCTTTCTTT.

The chain links TRBV7-8 to TRBJ1-2; 7 bases match TRBD1. The CDR3 spans 15 residues. V lost 1 base, J lost 6 bases, and 8 bases stayed unmatched. Germline V gene sequence: CDR1 SGHVS, CDR2 FQNEAQ. The DNA of the CDR3 is TGTGCCAGCAGCTTAGAGGGGGCAGGGTGGAATGGCTACACCTTC. Protein product: CASSLEGAGWNGYTF.

The V gene is TRBV5-1, the J gene TRBJ2-3; 7 bases are shared with TRBD2. Germline CDR1 and CDR2: SGHRS and YFSETQ. The CDR3 is made up of 14 amino acids. The V segment lost 1 base and the J segment 7 bases; nucleotides outside the gene matches: 6. In DNA form, the CDR3 reads TGCGCCAGCAGCTTGTCGGGGACTACCAATACGCAGTATTTT. Amino acid sequence: CASSLSGTTNTQYF.

As regards this clone: Other DNA variants within this sample encode the same CDR3. J is TRBJ1-1 and V is TRBV7-8; D is uncertain. The CDR3 spans 15 residues. Trimming took 1 base from V and 1 from J, leaving 10 bases between them. In germline, CDR1 is SGHVS, CDR2 FQNEAQ. CDR3 region: CASSLGAGSNTEAFF. The CDR3 nucleotides read TGTGCCAGCAGCTTAGGGGCCGGATCGAACACTGAAGCTTTCTTT. Full variable domain (rest looked up from reference TRBV7-8 and TRBJ1-1): GAGVSQSPRYKVAKRGQDVALRCDPISGHVSLFWYQQALGQGPEFLTYFQNEAQLDKSGLPSDRFFAERPEGSVSTLKIQRTQQEDSAVYLCASSLGAGSNTEAFFGQGTRLTVV.

The rearrangement links TRBV28 to TRBJ2-7; 7 nucleotides agree with TRBD2. Unmatched junction bases numbered 10, after V lost 5 bases and J lost 3 bases. The V gene's germline CDR1 is MDHEN and CDR2 SYDVKM. The CDR3 totals 15 residues. The CDR3 DNA sequence: TGTGCCAGCAGTCCCGAGGTAGCGGGCCTCTACGAGCAGTACTTC. It yields the protein CASSPEVAGLYEQYF.

This chain joins TRBV21-1 and TRBJ1-5; the table gives TRBD1 as D, unverified against the DNA. TRBV21-1 is a pseudogene locus. The CDR3 totals 18 residues. The DNA for the CDR3 is TGTGCCAGCAGCCTCCCTAATGGGGACAGGACTAGCAATCAGCCCCAGCATTTT. It specifies CASSLPNGDRTSNQPQHF.

The CDR3 here is CASSSSRGHGYEQYF. The CDR3 DNA is TGTGCCAGCAGTTCTTCCAGGGGACATGGGTACGAGCAGTACTTC. This chain connects TRBV6-5 to TRBJ2-5; tentative D call: TRBD1 (6 bases). Near its end, the DNA agrees better with TRBJ2-7, so the J call may be wrong. Per germline, CDR1 MNHEY and CDR2 SVGAGI. The CDR3 loop spans 15 amino acids.

This rearrangement joins TRBV30 to TRBJ1-5; D gene unclear. The CDR3 spans 18 residues. Germline CDR1 GTSNPN, CDR2 SVGIG (reference sequence). V lost 0 bases and J 3 bases, leaving 21 bases between the germline ends. This CDR3 reads CAWSVRNSFSINNQPQHF. As DNA, the CDR3 is TGTGCCTGGAGTGTACGGAACAGCTTTTCAATAAACAATCAGCCCCAGCATTTT.

This clone was counted once. This chain uses TRBV6-5 with TRBJ1-5, with TRBD1 identical over 7 bases. Unmatched junction bases numbered 6, after V lost 5 bases and J lost 5 bases. This CDR3 spans 14 amino acids. CDR1 and CDR2 from the germline V gene are MNHEY and SVGAGI. The DNA of the CDR3 is TGTGCCAGCAGTAGGGCAGGGGGGTATCAGCCCCAGCATTTT. Its protein is CASSRAGGYQPQHF.

J is TRBJ2-3 and V is TRBV9; 12 bases are a match to TRBD2. Germline values: CDR1 SGDLS, CDR2 YYNGEE. With 4 bases clipped from V and 1 base from J, the junction kept 10 bases outside the gene matches. There are 18 residues in the CDR3. The CDR3 DNA reads TGTGCCAGCAGCCACGGGCGGACTAGCGGGGATGGCACAGATACGCAGTATTTT. Its protein product is CASSHGRTSGDGTDTQYF.